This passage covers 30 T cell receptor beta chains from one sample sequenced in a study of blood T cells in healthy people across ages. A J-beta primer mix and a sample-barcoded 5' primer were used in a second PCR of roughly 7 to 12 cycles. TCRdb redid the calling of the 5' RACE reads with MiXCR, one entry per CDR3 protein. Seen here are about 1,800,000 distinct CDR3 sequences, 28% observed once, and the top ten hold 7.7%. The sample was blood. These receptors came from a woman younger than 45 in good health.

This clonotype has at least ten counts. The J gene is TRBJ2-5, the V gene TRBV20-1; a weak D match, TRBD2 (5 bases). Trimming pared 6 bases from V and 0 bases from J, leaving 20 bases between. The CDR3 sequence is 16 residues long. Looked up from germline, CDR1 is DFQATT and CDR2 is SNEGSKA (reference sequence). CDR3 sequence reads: CSAHGVIASYQETQYF. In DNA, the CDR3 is TGCAGTGCCCATGGGGTGATAGCGTCGTACCAAGAGACCCAGTACTTC.

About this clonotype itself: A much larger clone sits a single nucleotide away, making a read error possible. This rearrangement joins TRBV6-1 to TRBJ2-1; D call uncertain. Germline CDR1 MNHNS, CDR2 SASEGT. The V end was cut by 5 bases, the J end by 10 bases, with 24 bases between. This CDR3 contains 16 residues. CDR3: CASSQNAHRRGYEQFF. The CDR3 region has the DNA TGTGCCAGCAGTCAGAACGCTCACAGAAGAGGCTACGAGCAGTTCTTC.

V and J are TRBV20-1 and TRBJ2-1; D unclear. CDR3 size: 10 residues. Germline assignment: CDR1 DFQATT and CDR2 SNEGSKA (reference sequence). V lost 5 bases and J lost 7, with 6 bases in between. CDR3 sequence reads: CSAEQNEQFF. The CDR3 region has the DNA TGCAGTGCTGAGCAGAATGAGCAGTTCTTC.

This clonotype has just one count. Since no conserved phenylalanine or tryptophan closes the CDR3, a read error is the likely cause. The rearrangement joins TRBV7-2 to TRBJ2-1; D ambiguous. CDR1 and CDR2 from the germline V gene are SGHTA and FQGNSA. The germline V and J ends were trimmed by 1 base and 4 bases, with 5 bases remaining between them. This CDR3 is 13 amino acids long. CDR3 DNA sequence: TGTGCCAGCAGCTTAGACAGTTACAATGAGCAGTTCTTA. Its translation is CASSLDSYNEQFL.

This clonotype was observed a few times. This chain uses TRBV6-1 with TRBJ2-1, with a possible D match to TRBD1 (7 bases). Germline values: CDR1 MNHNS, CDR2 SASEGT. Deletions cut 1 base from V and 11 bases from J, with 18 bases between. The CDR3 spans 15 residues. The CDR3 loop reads CASSEGGQRARKQFF. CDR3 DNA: TGTGCCAGCAGTGAAGGGGGACAGCGGGCAAGGAAGCAGTTCTTC.

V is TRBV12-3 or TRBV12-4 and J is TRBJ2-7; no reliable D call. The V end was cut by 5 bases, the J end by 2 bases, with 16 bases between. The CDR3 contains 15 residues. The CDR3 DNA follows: TGTGCCAGCAGTCGGTACCCCCTCGGAACCTACGAGCAGTACTTC. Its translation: CASSRYPLGTYEQYF.

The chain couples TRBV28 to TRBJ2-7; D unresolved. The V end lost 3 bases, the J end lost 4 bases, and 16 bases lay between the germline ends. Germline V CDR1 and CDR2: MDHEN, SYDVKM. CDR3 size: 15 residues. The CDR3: CASSFSSEVRYEQYF. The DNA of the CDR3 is TGTGCCAGCAGTTTCTCCTCAGAAGTCCGGTACGAGCAGTACTTC.

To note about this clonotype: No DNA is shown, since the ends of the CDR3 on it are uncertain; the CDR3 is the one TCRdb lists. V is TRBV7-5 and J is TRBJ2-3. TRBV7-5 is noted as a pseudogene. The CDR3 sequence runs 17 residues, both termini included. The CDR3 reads CISVSEAWVAQTDTQYF.

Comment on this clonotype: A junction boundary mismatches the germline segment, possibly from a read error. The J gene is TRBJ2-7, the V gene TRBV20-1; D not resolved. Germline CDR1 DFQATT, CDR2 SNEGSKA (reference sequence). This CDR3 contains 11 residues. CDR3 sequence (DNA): TGCAGTGCTAGAGACTCCTACGAGCGGTACTTC. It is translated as CSARDSYERYF.

The CDR3 bases are TGTGCCAGCACTCCCAGCGGGGGGATCACAGATACGCAGTATTTT. It is translated as CASTPSGGITDTQYF. This chain joins TRBV2 and TRBJ2-3; 9 bases align to TRBD2. V shed 7 bases and J 2 bases; nucleotides not matched to a gene: 7. CDR3 length: 15 residues. The germline V gene has CDR1 SNHLY and CDR2 FYNNEI.

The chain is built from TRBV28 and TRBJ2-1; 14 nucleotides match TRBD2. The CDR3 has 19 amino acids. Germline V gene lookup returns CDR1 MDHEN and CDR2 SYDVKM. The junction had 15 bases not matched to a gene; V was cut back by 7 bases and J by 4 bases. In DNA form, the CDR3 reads TGTGCCAGCACCCCCGGGACTAGCGGGGGTGGGGGTAAATACAATGAGCAGTTCTTC. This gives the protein CASTPGTSGGGGKYNEQFF.

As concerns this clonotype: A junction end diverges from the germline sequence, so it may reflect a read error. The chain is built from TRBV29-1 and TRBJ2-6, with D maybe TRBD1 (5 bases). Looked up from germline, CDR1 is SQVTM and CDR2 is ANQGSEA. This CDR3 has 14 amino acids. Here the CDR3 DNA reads TGCAGCGTTGTCGTGAGCTCTGGGGCCAACGTCCGGACTTTC. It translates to CSVVVSSGANVRTF.

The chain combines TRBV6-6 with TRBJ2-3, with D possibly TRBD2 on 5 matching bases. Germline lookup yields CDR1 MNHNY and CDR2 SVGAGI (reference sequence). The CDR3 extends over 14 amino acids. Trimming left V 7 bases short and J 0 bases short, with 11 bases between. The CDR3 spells CASTRAPSTDTQYF. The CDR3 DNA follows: TGTGCCAGCACGAGGGCCCCGAGCACAGATACGCAGTATTTT.

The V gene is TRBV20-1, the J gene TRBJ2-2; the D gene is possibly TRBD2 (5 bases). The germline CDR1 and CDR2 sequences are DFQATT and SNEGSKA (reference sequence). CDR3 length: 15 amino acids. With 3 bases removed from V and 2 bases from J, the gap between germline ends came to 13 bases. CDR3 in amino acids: CSARDRRGNTGELFF. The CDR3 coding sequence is TGCAGTGCTAGGGATCGACGGGGTAACACCGGGGAGCTGTTTTTT.

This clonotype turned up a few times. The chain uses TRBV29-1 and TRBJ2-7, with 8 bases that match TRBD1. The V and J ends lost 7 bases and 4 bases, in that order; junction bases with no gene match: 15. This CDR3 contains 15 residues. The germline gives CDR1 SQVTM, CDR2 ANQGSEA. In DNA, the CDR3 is TGCAGCGCCAGATGGCGGACAGGGAGTGTTTACGAGCAGTACTTC. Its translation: CSARWRTGSVYEQYF.

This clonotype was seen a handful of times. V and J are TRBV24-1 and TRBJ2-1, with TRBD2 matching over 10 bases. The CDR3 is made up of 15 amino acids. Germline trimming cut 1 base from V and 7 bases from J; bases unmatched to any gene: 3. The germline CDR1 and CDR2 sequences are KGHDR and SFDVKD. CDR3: CATSDFPSGRNEQFF. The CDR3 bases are TGTGCCACCAGTGATTTCCCTAGCGGGAGAAATGAGCAGTTCTTC.

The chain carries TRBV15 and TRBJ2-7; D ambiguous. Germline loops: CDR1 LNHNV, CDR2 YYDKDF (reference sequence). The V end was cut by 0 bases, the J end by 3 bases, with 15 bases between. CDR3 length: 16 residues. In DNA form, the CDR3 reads TGTGCCACCAGCAGAGAAGTGGTGGTGGAAGGCTACGAGCAGTACTTC. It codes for CATSREVVVEGYEQYF.

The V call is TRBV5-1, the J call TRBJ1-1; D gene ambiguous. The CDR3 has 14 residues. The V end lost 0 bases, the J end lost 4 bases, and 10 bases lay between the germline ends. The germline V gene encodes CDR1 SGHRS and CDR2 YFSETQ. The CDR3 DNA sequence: TGCGCCAGCAGCTTGGAATTAGGGAGCACTGAAGCTTTCTTT. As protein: CASSLELGSTEAFF.

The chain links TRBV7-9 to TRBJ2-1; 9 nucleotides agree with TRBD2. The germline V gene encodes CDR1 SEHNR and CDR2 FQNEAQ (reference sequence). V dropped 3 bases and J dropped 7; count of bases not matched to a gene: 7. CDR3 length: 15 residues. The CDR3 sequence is CASSFGGGGQNEQFF. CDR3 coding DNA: TGTGCCAGCAGCTTCGGCGGGGGGGGACAAAATGAGCAGTTCTTC. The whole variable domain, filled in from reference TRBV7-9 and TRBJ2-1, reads DTGVSQNPRHKITKRGQNVTFRCDPISEHNRLYWYRQTLGQGPEFLTYFQNEAQLEKSRLLSDRFSAERPKGSFSTLEIQRTEQGDSAMYLCASSFGGGGQNEQFFGPGTRLTVL.

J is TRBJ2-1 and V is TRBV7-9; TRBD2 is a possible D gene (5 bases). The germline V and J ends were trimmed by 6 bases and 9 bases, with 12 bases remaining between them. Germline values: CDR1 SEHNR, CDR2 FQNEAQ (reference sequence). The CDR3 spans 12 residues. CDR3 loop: CASSSIAREQFF. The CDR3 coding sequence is TGTGCCAGCAGTTCAATAGCGCGTGAGCAGTTCTTC.

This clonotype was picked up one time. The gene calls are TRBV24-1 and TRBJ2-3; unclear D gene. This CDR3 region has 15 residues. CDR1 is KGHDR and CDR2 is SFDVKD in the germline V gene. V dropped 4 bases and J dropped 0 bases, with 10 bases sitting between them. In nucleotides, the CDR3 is TGTGCCACCAGTGAATCCTTACACAGCACAGATACGCAGTATTTT. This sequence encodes CATSESLHSTDTQYF.

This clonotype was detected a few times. The CDR3 DNA follows: TGCGCCAGCAGCTTAGTTGGCCCAGGGGGCGCGAACACTGAAGCTTTCTTT. Translation gives CASSLVGPGGANTEAFF. The chain has TRBV4-1 and TRBJ1-1, with TRBD1 matching 8 bases. This CDR3 has 17 residues. Trimming at V came to 5 bases and at J to 1 base, leaving 12 bases not matched to a gene. From germline, CDR1 is MGHRA and CDR2 YSYEKL.

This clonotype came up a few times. CDR3 in amino acids: CSAIPSGGKYSNQPQHF. The CDR3 coding sequence is TGCAGTGCTATCCCGTCGGGGGGGAAATATAGCAATCAGCCCCAGCATTTT. The V gene is TRBV20-1, the J gene TRBJ1-5; possible D gene TRBD1, 5 bases. The CDR3 length is 17 residues. CDR1 is DFQATT and CDR2 is SNEGSKA in the germline V gene (reference sequence). Trimming stripped 4 bases from V and 0 bases from J, with 19 bases between.

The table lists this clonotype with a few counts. CDR3 residues: CASSMLPGTGSLNEQFF. CDR3 DNA sequence: TGCGCCAGCAGCATGCTTCCCGGGACAGGGTCACTCAATGAGCAGTTCTTC. The V gene is TRBV5-1, the J gene TRBJ2-1; TRBD1 aligns across 9 bases. From germline, CDR1 is SGHRS and CDR2 YFSETQ. With 4 bases clipped from V and 6 bases from J, the junction kept 14 bases outside the gene matches. CDR3 size: 17 residues.

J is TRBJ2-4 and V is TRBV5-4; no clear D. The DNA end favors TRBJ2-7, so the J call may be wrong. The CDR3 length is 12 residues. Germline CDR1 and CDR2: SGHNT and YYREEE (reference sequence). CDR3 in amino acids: CASSIGWGEQYF. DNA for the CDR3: TGTGCCAGCAGCATTGGGTGGGGCGAGCAGTACTTC.

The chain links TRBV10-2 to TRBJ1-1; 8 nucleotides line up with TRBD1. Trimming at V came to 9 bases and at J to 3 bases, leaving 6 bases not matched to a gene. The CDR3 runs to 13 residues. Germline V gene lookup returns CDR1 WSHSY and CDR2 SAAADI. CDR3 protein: CASAGGADTEAFF. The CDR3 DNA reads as TGCGCCAGTGCAGGGGGCGCGGACACTGAAGCTTTCTTT.

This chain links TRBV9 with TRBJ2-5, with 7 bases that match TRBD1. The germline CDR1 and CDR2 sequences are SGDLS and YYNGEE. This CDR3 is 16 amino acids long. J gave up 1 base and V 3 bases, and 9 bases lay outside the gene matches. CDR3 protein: CASSAFTGVFQETQYF. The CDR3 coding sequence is TGTGCCAGCAGCGCCTTTACAGGGGTTTTCCAAGAGACCCAGTACTTC.

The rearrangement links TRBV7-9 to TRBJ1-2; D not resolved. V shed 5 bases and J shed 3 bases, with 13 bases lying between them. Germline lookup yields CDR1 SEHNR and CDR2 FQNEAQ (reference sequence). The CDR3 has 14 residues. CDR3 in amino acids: CASSPPAPYYGYTF. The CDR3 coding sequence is TGTGCCAGCAGCCCTCCGGCCCCCTACTATGGCTACACCTTC.

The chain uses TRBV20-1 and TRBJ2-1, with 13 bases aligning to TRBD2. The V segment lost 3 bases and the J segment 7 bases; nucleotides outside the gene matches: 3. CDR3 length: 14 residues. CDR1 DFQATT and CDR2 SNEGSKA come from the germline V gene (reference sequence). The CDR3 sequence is CSASGLAGVNEQFF. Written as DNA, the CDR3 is TGCAGTGCTAGCGGACTAGCGGGAGTAAATGAGCAGTTCTTC.

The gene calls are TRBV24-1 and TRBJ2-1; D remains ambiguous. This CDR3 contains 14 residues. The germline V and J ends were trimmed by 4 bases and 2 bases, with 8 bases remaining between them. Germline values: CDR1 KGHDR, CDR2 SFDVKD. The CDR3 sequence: CATSDLNPYNEQFF. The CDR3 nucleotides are TGTGCCACCAGTGACTTGAACCCCTACAATGAGCAGTTCTTC.